This TCR beta chain was found in a study of cytomegalovirus exposure and HLA in healthy donors. Study-wide background: Early release data held around 82 million unique TCRs from HLA-typed donors.

Study-level findings and limits: Cytomegalovirus association was listed for about 170 TCR beta chains. Later analysis found that TCR beta chains associated with HLA were more clonally expanded than other, equally common chains.

Concerning this clone itself: What it recognizes is unknown.

Germline V gene data show CDR1 as SGHRS and CDR2 as YFSETQ. V was clipped by 2 bases and J by 0 bases, with 8 bases between them. The CDR3 is 14 amino acids. PCR employed 60 Vbeta and 13 Jbeta primers. The data were produced by immunoSEQ multiplex PCR, yet TCRdb's version contains in-frame clones alone and is incomplete. The sample lists around 110,000 clones; more than 65% were seen once. Material: PBMCs. V is TRBV5-1 and J is TRBJ1-1; no clear D. The TCR was taken from a boy aged 5-17 years in good health and CMV-seronegative. This CDR3 is CASSLTVMNTEAFF. The CDR3 nucleotides are TGCGCCAGCAGCTTAACGGTAATGAACACTGAAGCTTTCTTT.